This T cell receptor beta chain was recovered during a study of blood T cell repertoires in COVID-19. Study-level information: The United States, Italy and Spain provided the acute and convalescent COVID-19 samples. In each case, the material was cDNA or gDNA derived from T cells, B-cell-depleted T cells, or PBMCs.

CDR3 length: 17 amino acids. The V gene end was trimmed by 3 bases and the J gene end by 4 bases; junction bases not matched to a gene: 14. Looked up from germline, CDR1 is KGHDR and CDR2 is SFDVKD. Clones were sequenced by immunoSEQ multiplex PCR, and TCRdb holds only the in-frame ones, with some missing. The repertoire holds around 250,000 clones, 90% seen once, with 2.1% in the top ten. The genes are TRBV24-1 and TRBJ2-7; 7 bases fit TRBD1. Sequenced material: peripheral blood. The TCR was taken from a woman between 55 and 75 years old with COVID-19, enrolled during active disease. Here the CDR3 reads CATSDLPSDRKGYEQYF. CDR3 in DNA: TGTGCCACCAGTGATCTACCCTCGGACAGGAAGGGTTACGAGCAGTACTTC.